Following are 15 T cell receptor beta chains from one sample sequenced in a study of T cell responses to AZD1222 COVID-19 vaccine. The protocol was immunoSEQ multiplex PCR, while the TCRdb copy is restricted to in-frame clones and leaves out a portion. Among about 98,000 clones listed, around 83% were seen once. The source was peripheral blood, collected on day 0 of AZD1222 vaccination. The source is an adult in good health.

This clone has just one count. The genes are TRBV7-2 and TRBJ1-2; the D gene is possibly TRBD1 (5 bases). V was clipped by 1 base and J by 8 bases, with 17 bases between them. CDR1 and CDR2 from the germline V gene are SGHTA and FQGNSA. This CDR3 contains 15 residues. For the CDR3, the DNA is TGTGCCAGCAGCTTAGACTACCGGGGGACGGGAGGCTACACCTTC. Translated, it gives CASSLDYRGTGGYTF. The whole variable domain, remainder taken from reference TRBV7-2 and TRBJ1-2, is GAGVSQSPSNKVTEKGKDVELRCDPISGHTALYWYRQSLGQGLEFLIYFQGNSAPDKSGLPSDRFSAERTGGSVSTLTIQRTQQEDSAVYLCASSLDYRGTGGYTFGSGTRLTVV.

V is TRBV27 and J is TRBJ2-7; 16 bases agree with TRBD2. Germline V gene lookup returns CDR1 MNHEY and CDR2 SMNVEV (reference sequence). J gave up 3 bases and V 6 bases, and 8 bases lay outside the gene matches. This CDR3 spans 17 amino acids. In nucleotides, the CDR3 is TGTGCCAGCAGGCCGGGACTAGCGGGAGGGCCGGTCTACGAGCAGTACTTC. Residues: CASRPGLAGGPVYEQYF.

The chain uses TRBV19 and TRBJ2-2, with unresolved D. V lost 5 bases, J lost 6 bases, and 22 bases lay in between. The CDR3 is made up of 17 amino acids. The V gene's germline CDR1 is LNHDA and CDR2 SQIVND (reference sequence). CDR3 sequence reads: CASSPEDPIPNAGELFF. The CDR3 DNA sequence: TGTGCCAGTAGTCCTGAGGATCCAATCCCCAACGCCGGGGAGCTGTTTTTT.

The rearrangement uses TRBV3-1 (or the pseudogene TRBV3-2) and TRBJ1-5; no reliable D call. The CDR3 sequence is 13 residues long. Per germline, CDR1 LGHDT and CDR2 YNNKEL (reference sequence). Trimming removed 6 bases at V and 5 bases at J, with 11 bases between. Written as DNA, the CDR3 is TGTGCCAGCAGTCATAGGGAAGATCAGCCCCAGCATTTT. Its protein is CASSHREDQPQHF.

The chain combines TRBV10-3 with TRBJ1-2; a possible D gene is TRBD1 (6 bases). The CDR3 contains 13 residues. CDR1 ENHRY and CDR2 SYGVKD come from the germline V gene. V was shortened by 2 bases and J by 5 bases, with 9 bases between the two germline ends. CDR3 residues: CAISEGQGYGYTF. CDR3 in DNA: TGTGCCATCAGTGAGGGGCAGGGGTATGGCTACACCTTC.

As concerns this clone: An end of the junction does not agree with germline; a read error may underlie this. This rearrangement joins TRBV7-2 to TRBJ2-7, with D perhaps given as TRBD1 or TRBD2 (6 bases each). The CDR3 loop spans 18 amino acids. Germline V CDR1 and CDR2: SGHTA, FQGNSA. The CDR3 sequence: CASSLDSMGAGSGQTGWF. The CDR3 DNA reads as TGTGCCAGCAGCTTAGACTCCATGGGGGCGGGTAGCGGCCAGACGGGGTGGTTC.

This chain links TRBV7-9 with TRBJ1-2; TRBD1 matches 10 bases. In germline, CDR1 is SEHNR, CDR2 FQNEAQ (reference sequence). After removal of 6 bases from V and 5 bases from J, the junction contained 3 bases not matched to a gene. CDR3 length equals 13 residues. In nucleotides, the CDR3 is TGTGCCAGCAGAGGACAGGGGGGGTATGGCTACACCTTC. This encodes CASRGQGGYGYTF. The whole variable domain, remainder taken from reference TRBV7-9 and TRBJ1-2, is DTGVSQNPRHKITKRGQNVTFRCDPISEHNRLYWYRQTLGQGPEFLTYFQNEAQLEKSRLLSDRFSAERPKGSFSTLEIQRTEQGDSAMYLCASRGQGGYGYTFGSGTRLTVV.

J is TRBJ2-1 and V is TRBV27; 9 bases map to TRBD2. The CDR3 totals 18 residues. The V and J ends lost 6 bases and 0 bases, in that order; junction bases with no gene match: 12. The V gene's germline CDR1 is MNHEY and CDR2 SMNVEV (reference sequence). CDR3 region: CASRRIAGDTSSYNEQFF. CDR3 in DNA: TGTGCCAGCAGGCGGATAGCGGGGGATACGAGCTCCTACAATGAGCAGTTCTTC.

The gene calls are TRBV6-2 or TRBV6-3 and TRBJ2-7; D not resolved. The CDR3 covers 15 residues. Trimming stripped 6 bases from V and 0 bases from J, with 15 bases between. Germline CDR1 and CDR2: MNHEY and SVGEGT. The chain's CDR3 is CASSPRIYSSYEQYF. The CDR3 DNA reads as TGTGCCAGCAGCCCACGGATCTACAGCTCCTACGAGCAGTACTTC.

Only one count was recorded for this clone. The V and J genes are TRBV2 and TRBJ2-7; D is uncertain. Trimming took 3 bases from V and 6 from J, leaving 9 bases between them. CDR1 and CDR2 (germline): SNHLY, FYNNEI. The CDR3 contains 12 residues. As DNA, the CDR3 is TGTGCCAGCAGTGACCTGTCGGCCGAGCAGTACTTC. Residues: CASSDLSAEQYF.

The chain uses TRBV19 and TRBJ1-5; D is unresolved. Per germline, CDR1 LNHDA and CDR2 SQIVND (reference sequence). CDR3 length equals 13 residues. V was clipped by 3 bases and J by 4 bases, with 7 bases between them. The CDR3 nucleotides are TGTGCCAGTAGTATGAGGGAGAATCAGCCCCAGCATTTT. Translated, it gives CASSMRENQPQHF. Looking up the rest from reference TRBV19 and TRBJ1-5 gives the full variable domain: DGGITQSPKYLFRKEGQNVTLSCEQNLNHDAMYWYRQDPGQGLRLIYYSQIVNDFQKGDIAEGYSVSREKKESFPLTVTSAQKNPTAFYLCASSMRENQPQHFGDGTRLSIL.

V and J are TRBV5-5 and TRBJ2-3; 10 nucleotides match TRBD1. Germline loops: CDR1 SGHKS, CDR2 YYEKEE (reference sequence). Trimming cost V 4 bases and J 4 bases; bases outside gene matches: 6. The CDR3 extends over 15 amino acids. The CDR3 nucleotides read TGTGCCAGCAGCCCCCGGGACAGGGGCGCAGATACGCAGTATTTT. Translating gives CASSPRDRGADTQYF.

The chain joins TRBV5-5 to TRBJ2-3, with D perhaps TRBD1 (6 bases). V shed 7 bases and J shed 2 bases, with 14 bases lying between them. The CDR3 totals 14 residues. Germline values: CDR1 SGHKS, CDR2 YYEKEE (reference sequence). CDR3 DNA sequence: TGTGCCAGCGCGAGGGGGTCCTACACAGATACGCAGTATTTT. It yields the protein CASARGSYTDTQYF.

The chain combines TRBV5-5 with TRBJ2-1; D gene ambiguous. The CDR3 has 15 residues. The V end lost 0 bases, the J end lost 2 bases, and 9 bases lay between the germline ends. Germline V gene sequence: CDR1 SGHKS, CDR2 YYEKEE (reference sequence). CDR3 nucleotide sequence: TGTGCCAGCAGCTTGGGCGCCTTAACCTACAATGAGCAGTTCTTC. It encodes CASSLGALTYNEQFF. Full variable domain (remainder filled in from reference TRBV5-5 and TRBJ2-1): DAGVTQSPTHLIKTRGQQVTLRCSPISGHKSVSWYQQVLGQGPQFIFQYYEKEERGRGNFPDRFSARQFPNYSSELNVNALLLGDSALYLCASSLGALTYNEQFFGPGTRLTVL.

The chain recombines TRBV5-6 with TRBJ1-3, with 9 bases that match TRBD1. Germline V CDR1 and CDR2: SGHDT, YYEEEE. The CDR3 covers 17 residues. J gave up 0 bases and V 2 bases, and 6 bases lay outside the gene matches. The CDR3 loop is CASSFGQGTRSGNTIYF. CDR3 in DNA: TGTGCCAGCAGCTTTGGACAGGGGACCCGCTCTGGAAACACCATATATTTT. The full variable domain, with the rest looked up from reference TRBV5-6 and TRBJ1-3, is DAGVTQSPTHLIKTRGQQVTLRCSPKSGHDTVSWYQQALGQGPQFIFQYYEEEERQRGNFPDRFSGHQFPNYSSELNVNALLLGDSALYLCASSFGQGTRSGNTIYFGEGSWLTVV.